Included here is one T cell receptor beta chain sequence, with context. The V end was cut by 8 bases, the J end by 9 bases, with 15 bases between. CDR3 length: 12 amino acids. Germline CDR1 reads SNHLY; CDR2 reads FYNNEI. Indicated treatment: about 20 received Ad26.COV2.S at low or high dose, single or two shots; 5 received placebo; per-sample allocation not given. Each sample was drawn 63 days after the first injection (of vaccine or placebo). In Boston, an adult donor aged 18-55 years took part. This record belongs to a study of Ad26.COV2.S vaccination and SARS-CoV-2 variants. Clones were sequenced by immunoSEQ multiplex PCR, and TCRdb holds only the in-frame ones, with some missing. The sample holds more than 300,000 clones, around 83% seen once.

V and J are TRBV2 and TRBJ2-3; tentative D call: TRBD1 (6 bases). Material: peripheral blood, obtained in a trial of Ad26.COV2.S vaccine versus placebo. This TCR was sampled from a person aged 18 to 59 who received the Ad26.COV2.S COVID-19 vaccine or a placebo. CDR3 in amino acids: CASRYSGTTQYF. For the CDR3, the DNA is TGTGCCAGCCGTTATTCCGGGACAACGCAGTATTTT.